These T cell receptor beta chains were read from a single sample in a study of Ad26.COV2.S vaccination and SARS-CoV-2 variants. The protocol was immunoSEQ multiplex PCR, while the TCRdb copy is restricted to in-frame clones and leaves out a portion. The table lists about 420,000 clones, approximately 87% of them singletons, with about 4% in the top ten. Sample: peripheral blood, taken in a trial of Ad26.COV2.S vaccine versus placebo. The receptors stem from a person aged 18-60 years who received the Ad26.COV2.S COVID-19 vaccine or a placebo. The CDR3 runs from the conserved cysteine through the conserved F or W. The D gene is left open where the match is weak. Part of the rows lack a size; the others show once, few, many or a class for expanded clones.

D	V	J	size	DNA	CDR3
NA	TRBV4-2	TRBJ2-5	NA	TGTGCCAGCAGCCCCGAAATGTGGGAGACCCAGTACTTC	CASSPEMWETQYF
NA	TRBV21-1	TRBJ1-5	NA	TGTGCCAGCAGCAAGGGCAGGGGTTGCAATCAGCCCCAGCATTTT	CASSKGRGCNQPQHF
NA	TRBV6-6	TRBJ1-6	NA	TGTGCCAGCAGTTACTCAGGTGTGGGGGCGGAATCACCCCTCCACTTT	CASSYSGVGAESPLHF
NA	TRBV28	TRBJ2-4	NA	TGTGCCACCAGGGATTCAGGGGCTGCGGCCCTAGCCAAAAACATTCAGTACTTC	CATRDSGAAALAKNIQYF
NA	TRBV29-1	TRBJ1-5	NA	TGCAGCGTGGGAGGAGGCCTTGATGGCAATCAGCCCCAGCATTTT	CSVGGGLDGNQPQHF
NA	TRBV9	TRBJ1-6	few	TGTGCCAGCAGCGTTGGGGGTAATTCACCCCTCCACTTT	CASSVGGNSPLHF
NA	TRBV19	TRBJ1-1	NA	TGTGCCAGTAGTATCGGAGGGGGACTTATGAACACTGAAGCTTTCTTT	CASSIGGGLMNTEAFF
NA	TRBV5-1	TRBJ2-3	NA	TGCGCCAGCAGCTTGGTGGGGGCCGGGGACACAGATACGCAGTATTTT	CASSLVGAGDTDTQYF
NA	TRBV7-9	TRBJ1-1	once	TGTGCCAGCAGCCCTGCGGTCCGAACCTTCTTT	CASSPAVRTFF
NA	TRBV3-1/TRBV3-2	TRBJ2-2	once	TGTGCCAGCAGCCAAGATCTCAGGGCGGGGAACACCGGGGAGCTGTTTTTT	CASSQDLRAGNTGELFF
NA	TRBV13	TRBJ2-3	NA	TGTGCCAGCAGCTTAGGGTCCACCTATAGGGGAGATACGCAGTATTTT	CASSLGSTYRGDTQYF
TRBD1	TRBV3-1/TRBV3-2	TRBJ2-2	NA	TGTGCCAGCAGCCTTTGGGGACAGGCGAACACCGGGGAGCTGTTTTTT	CASSLWGQANTGELFF
TRBD1	TRBV4-1	TRBJ2-7	few	TGCGCCAGCAGCCGAGAACAGGGGAGATACGAGCAGTACTTC	CASSREQGRYEQYF
TRBD2	TRBV9	TRBJ2-1	NA	TGTGCCAGCAGCGTAGCGCGAAGTAGCGGGGGGGTTAATGAGCAGTTCTTC	CASSVARSSGGVNEQFF
TRBD1	TRBV24-1	TRBJ1-4	once	TGTGCCACCAGTGATTCAGGGGGGACTAATGAAAAACTGTTTTTT	CATSDSGGTNEKLFF
TRBD1	TRBV3-1/TRBV3-2	TRBJ1-1	few	TGTGCCAGCAGCCTTTACTCGGACAGGAGGGGCACTGAAGCTTTCTTT	CASSLYSDRRGTEAFF
TRBD1	TRBV28	TRBJ1-5	NA	TGTGCCAGCAGTTCATCAGGGGGTAGCAATCAGCCCCAGCATTTT	CASSSSGGSNQPQHF
TRBD1	TRBV7-9	TRBJ1-2	NA	TGTGCCAGCAGCTTGACGACAGGGTTATACACCTTC	CASSLTTGLYTF
NA	TRBV18	TRBJ2-2	NA	TGTGCCAGCTCACCTTACAGGGAGAACACCGGGGAGCTGTTTTTT	CASSPYRENTGELFF
TRBD2	TRBV4-2	TRBJ2-3	NA	TGTGCCAGCAGCCAAGAATGGCGGGGGACAGATACGCAGTATTTT	CASSQEWRGTDTQYF
TRBD2	TRBV2	TRBJ2-5	NA	TGTGCCAGCAAGGAGCGGGGCGGGGGAGAGACCCAGTACTTC	CASKERGGGETQYF
NA	TRBV9	TRBJ2-6	NA	TGTGCCAGCAGCGTAGATGGACTCGGGGCCAACGTCCTGACTTTC	CASSVDGLGANVLTF
NA	TRBV7-3	TRBJ1-4	NA	TGTGCCAGCAGCTTAACTGGACAGACTAATGAAAAACTGTTTTTT	CASSLTGQTNEKLFF
NA	TRBV3-1/TRBV3-2	TRBJ2-7	NA	TGTGCCAGCAGTTTCTCACCCCGGAGGGCCACCTACGAGCAGTACTTC	CASSFSPRRATYEQYF
TRBD1	TRBV6-2/TRBV6-3	TRBJ1-1	NA	TGTGCCAGCAGTCCCCCGACAGGGCGCAAGACCACTGAAGCTTTCTTT	CASSPPTGRKTTEAFF
NA	TRBV28	TRBJ1-5	NA	TGTGCCCGCGCCCGGGGGGGGGCAGGGAGAGAGCCCCAGCATTTT	CARARGGAGREPQHF
TRBD1	TRBV9	TRBJ2-5	NA	TGTGCCAGCAGCGTGGACAGGTCGGAGACCCAGTACTTC	CASSVDRSETQYF
NA	TRBV12-3/TRBV12-4	TRBJ2-1	NA	TGTGCCAGCAGCCCGACTAGTAGTGAGCAGTTCTTC	CASSPTSSEQFF
TRBD1	TRBV11-2	TRBJ1-5	NA	TGTGCCAGCAGCTCGTACAGGGGACAGGGGGCATGGGGCCAGCCCCAGCATTTT	CASSSYRGQGAWGQPQHF
TRBD1	TRBV19	TRBJ1-2	NA	TGTGCCAGTAGTCCTCAGAAGGGGGCCGGGCACCATGGCTACACCTTC	CASSPQKGAGHHGYTF
NA	TRBV5-6	TRBJ1-1	NA	TGTGCCAGCAGCCCCCCCGGACCTCCGAACACTGAAGCTTTCTTT	CASSPPGPPNTEAFF
NA	TRBV6-5	TRBJ1-6	NA	TGTGCCAGCAGTTACTCGGGGGACGGTCAAGCGGCCCTCCACTTT	CASSYSGDGQAALHF
NA	TRBV4-1	TRBJ1-3	once	TGCGCCAGCAGCCAACCGTTCTCTGGAAACACCATATATTTT	CASSQPFSGNTIYF
NA	TRBV12-2	TRBJ1-1	few	TGTGCAAGAGAGAAACACACTGAAGCTTTCTTT	CAREKHTEAFF
TRBD2	TRBV7-2	TRBJ2-3	few	TGTGCCAGCAGCCGGGGGGGCCGCGATACGCAGTATTTT	CASSRGGRDTQYF
NA	TRBV15	TRBJ1-2	NA	TGTGCCACCAGTAGGGGGTTAGGCTATGGCTACACCTTC	CATSRGLGYGYTF
TRBD1	TRBV7-9	TRBJ1-2	NA	TGTGCCAGCAGCCAAGACCGGGACAGCCGACCCCTGGGTGGCTACACCTTC	CASSQDRDSRPLGGYTF
NA	TRBV11-3	TRBJ2-1	NA	TGTGCCAGCAGCTTAGGCCGACTAGGTCGTGATGAGCAGTTCTTC	CASSLGRLGRDEQFF
NA	TRBV2	TRBJ2-1	NA	TGTGCCAGCGGGCCCCGGACACTCTCCTACAATGAGCAGTTCTTC	CASGPRTLSYNEQFF
NA	TRBV9	TRBJ2-2	NA	TGTGCCAGCAGTTATAGAGCTCTGGGACGGGGCGGCGGGGAGCTGTTTTTT	CASSYRALGRGGGELFF
NA	TRBV11-2	TRBJ2-6	once	TGTGCCAGCGGGGGACCGGGGGCCAACGTCCTGACTTTC	CASGGPGANVLTF
NA	TRBV9	TRBJ1-1	NA	TGTGCCAGCAGCGTACAACAAGCGAACACTGAAGCTTTCTTT	CASSVQQANTEAFF
TRBD1	TRBV28	TRBJ1-4	NA	TGTGCCAGCAGTGCGTCTACAGGGGGCCCTGAAAAACTGTTTTTT	CASSASTGGPEKLFF
NA	TRBV29-1	TRBJ2-5	NA	TGCAGCGCCGGACCTACAGGGAAGGGGGAGACCCAGTACTTC	CSAGPTGKGETQYF
TRBD1	TRBV28	TRBJ1-2	NA	TGTGCCAGCAGTCCAGGACGACAGGGCCTTTATGGCTACACCTTC	CASSPGRQGLYGYTF
TRBD1	TRBV14	TRBJ2-7	NA	TGTGCCAGCAGCCTCAGACAGGGGTCAACCTACGAGCAGTACTTC	CASSLRQGSTYEQYF
NA	TRBV30	TRBJ2-2	NA	TGTGCCTGGAGTCTCCGGACGGACACCGGGGAGCTGTTTTTT	CAWSLRTDTGELFF
TRBD2	TRBV10-2	TRBJ2-2	NA	TGCGCCAGCAGCCGAACTAGCGGGGGTAACACCGGGGAGCTGTTTTTT	CASSRTSGGNTGELFF
NA	TRBV5-6	TRBJ2-2	NA	TGTGCCAGCAGCTTGCTGGCTTACACCGGGGAGCTGTTTTTT	CASSLLAYTGELFF